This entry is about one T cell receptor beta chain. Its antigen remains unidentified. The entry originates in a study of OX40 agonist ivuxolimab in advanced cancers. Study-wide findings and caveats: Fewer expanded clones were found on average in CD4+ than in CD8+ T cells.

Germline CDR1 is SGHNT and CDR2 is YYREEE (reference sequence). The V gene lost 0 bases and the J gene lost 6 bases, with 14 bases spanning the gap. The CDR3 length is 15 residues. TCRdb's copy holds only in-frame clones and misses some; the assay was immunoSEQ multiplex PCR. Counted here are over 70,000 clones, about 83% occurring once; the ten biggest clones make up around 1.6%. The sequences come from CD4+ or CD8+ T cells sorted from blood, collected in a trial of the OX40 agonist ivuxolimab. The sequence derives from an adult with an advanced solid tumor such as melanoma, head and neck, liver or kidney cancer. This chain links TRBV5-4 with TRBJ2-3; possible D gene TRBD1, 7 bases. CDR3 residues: CASSLVGPGGDTQYF. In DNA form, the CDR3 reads TGTGCCAGCAGCTTGGTGGGTCCAGGGGGGGATACGCAGTATTTT.